This paragraph reports one TCR beta chain. Its binding antigen is unknown. There are no base qualities to consult, and no much larger clone falls within one base. Following the manufacturer's recommendations, the immunoSEQ kit was used to generate TCR beta libraries from genomic DNA. Library preparation used a first multiplex PCR with proprietary primers, then a second PCR adding unique barcodes, with bead cleanups after each round. Each sample batch included a kit-provided positive control reaction and a negative control reaction. The final libraries were assessed on an Agilent 4200 TapeStation D1000 ScreenTape, pooled by volume, and quantified by qPCR. Sequencing was performed on an Illumina NextSeq500 with a MidOutput 150-cycle cartridge, and 156 Read1 and 15 Index1 cycles were run with kit custom primers. The pooled library was loaded at approximately 1 pM, with a roughly 21% PhiX control spiked in. The paper's data handling went like this. Vendor-processed data were analyzed in R, and a clonotype was defined as all T cells sharing the same CDR3 nucleotide sequence. In the clone abundance analyses, frequencies were normalized to the 10,000 most abundant clones in each sample. Public T cell clones, which averaged fewer than five per sample, were excluded before analysis. Tumor-enriched clonotypes and baseline blood-enriched clonotypes were defined as those with an abundance difference of at least 32-fold between compartments. A beta-binomial differential abundance model was applied to find clonotypes that expanded or contracted between blood time points. Similarity between tumor and blood repertoires was quantified using the Baroni-Urbani and Buser coefficient, and groups were compared with two-tailed Wilcoxon tests in R. This immuneACCESS table, as held by TCRdb, lists in-frame sequences with V and J called but not all clones. Of the missing ones, under half trace to an unresolved V gene in checked studies; the others have no known cause. The DNA was the basis for D and trimming; V, J and clone size are from that table. Across this sample there are roughly 160,000 clones, with less than 90% seen only once. The ten largest clones add up to about 11% of the sample.

The sample originates from a study of radiation and T cells in renal cell carcinoma (dated by TCRdb to about 2020). With regard to the full study: In total, approximately 54 samples, comprising 26 tumors and approximately 27 peripheral blood samples, were subjected to TCR beta sequencing. The final blood draw took place at 4 weeks after radiation, the same time as nephrectomy. Across all 53 samples, 3.8 million or so unique CDR3 nucleotide sequences encoding approximately 3,000,000 unique CDR3 amino acid sequences were identified.

Taken with the paper, the label for time point translates to: blood 4 weeks post-SBRT, at nephrectomy. Sample treatment or condition, as interpreted from the label and publication: 15 Gy SBRT to primary tumor, nephrectomy 4 weeks later. The samples were obtained from a clinical trial, where primary renal cell carcinomas were treated with 15 Gy stereotactic body radiation therapy and then removed by nephrectomy 4 weeks afterward. To follow tumor-enriched clonotypes, peripheral blood was collected serially from radiation-treated patients at baseline and again at 2 weeks and 4 weeks after SBRT. Every patient's renal cell carcinoma showed clear cell pathology. Genomic DNA for TCR sequencing was prepared using the QIAamp DNA Blood Mini Kit (Qiagen). The analyses included just those samples that passed every quality control check. What the study reported, not specific to this receptor: An increase in top tumor clonotypes in blood was observed from baseline to 2 weeks post-radiation, followed by contraction by 4 weeks, which was taken to suggest transient expansion of tumor-resident clones. Because no pretreatment tumor biopsies were available, whether clonotypes were present in the tumor at baseline could not be determined. Dynamics of the blood repertoire were not tracked past 4 weeks after treatment. The single-armed trial design could not address effects of radiation dose or scheduling on the TCR repertoire.

From cysteine to phenylalanine, the CDR3 is 13 amino acids long. Here the CDR3 DNA is all that survives: 39 bases in frame from base 1. Per the germline V gene (reference sequence), LNHDA is the CDR1 and SQIVND is the CDR2. V is trimmed back by 4 bases and J by 4 bases, and the junction contains 4 bases that no gene match accounts for. This specimen consisted of blood, obtained from a patient whose treatment included radiotherapy and nephrectomy. The receptor chain draws on TRBV19 and TRBJ2-7; a stretch of 7 junction bases matches TRBD2. The sequence was collected from a woman aged 50 to 65 with renal cell carcinoma. CDR3 loop: CASSNGGIYEQYF. The nucleotide sequence is TGTGCCAGTAGTAACGGGGGGATTTACGAGCAGTACTTC.